This T cell receptor (beta chain) was obtained from a study of T cell responses to AZD1222 COVID-19 vaccine (dated by TCRdb to the early 2020s). The study in broad terms: TCR sequencing covered more than 230 trial participants: 207 given two doses of AZD1222 and approximately 26 given two doses of MenACWY control vaccine. Enrollment into the trials was organized by age into subgroups of 18-55, 56-69 and 70-plus years, and those subgroups contained roughly 160, 29 and 62 TCR-sequenced participants, respectively.

The V and J ends are trimmed by 2 bases and 1 base, leaving 14 bases between them. Inclusive of the bounding cysteine and phenylalanine, the CDR3 is 16 residues long. Only the CDR3 region is kept as DNA, spanning 48 bases read in frame from base 1. As encoded in the germline V gene (reference sequence), CDR1 is LNHDA while CDR2 is SQIVND. On this clone: Its cognate antigen has yet to be identified. Per-nucleotide qualities are absent, and no much larger clonotype sits a single base away.

The CDR3 regions of human TCRbeta chains were analyzed by immunosequencing. From the authors' description of their analysis: Repertoire TCRs were checked for matches against a reference library of SARS-CoV-2-specific TCRs that had been generated using the MIRA antigen-specificity platform. Breadth meant the fraction of unique TCRs that were SARS-CoV-2-associated, whereas depth meant the fraction of total T cells that were SARS-CoV-2-associated. Using the MIRA data, every spike-specific TCR was mapped to the spike region that the TCR reacted to and assigned to either a CD4 or a CD8 class. Log10-transformed breadth and depth values were compared by one-way ANOVA with Sidak's multiple comparisons tests. This immuneACCESS table, as held by TCRdb, lists in-frame sequences with V and J called but not all clones. Of the missing ones, under half trace to an unresolved V gene in checked studies; the others have no known cause. V, J and clone size reflect that table, while D and trimming were determined from the DNA. The sample records over 100,000 clones, roughly 86% of which are singletons. The biggest ten clones account for roughly 3.3% of the sample.

Interpreted using the paper, the time point label stands for: about 28 days (+/-7) after the second vaccine dose. The sample's treatment or condition, from its label and the paper: meningococcal conjugate vaccine given as trial control. Vaccinee samples were obtained from the UK trials COV001 and COV002, which included a single-blind randomized controlled phase 2/3 trial of AZD1222 (ChAdOx1 nCoV-19) in healthy adults. For TCRbeta chain sequencing, PBMC samples from trial participants were taken at day 0 and at day 28 after the second dose. Findings and caveats that apply to the study as a whole: Nearly half of unique spike-specific TCRs reportedly recognized epitopes outside regions mutated in the B.1.351 and B.1.1.7 variants. The vaccine-associated CD4 TCRs covered the entire spike protein, and the dominant responses fell in regions 160-218 and 743-854. Spike-specific TCR breadth and depth rose significantly after two AZD1222 doses compared with day 0 and with MenACWY recipients. Only five or six AZD1222 recipients were SARS-CoV-2 seropositive at baseline, limiting conclusions about previously exposed vaccinees. Participants were mostly white British, with more females than males. The authors suggested clonal diversity may have been underestimated. The 56-69-year group was small, and its depth increase did not reach significance, likely because of low power. Because no samples from the day 14 peak response were available, repertoires could be characterized only after the peak T cell response.

The V and J segments used are TRBV19 and TRBJ1-1; no D gene can be assigned with confidence. Material: peripheral blood, obtained 28 days after the second dose of the MenACWY control vaccine. This receptor was taken from an adult who received the MenACWY meningococcal vaccine as a control. This receptor carries the CDR3 CASSINGEGRNTEAFF. The base sequence is TGTGCCAGTAGTATAAACGGAGAAGGGAGGAACACTGAAGCTTTCTTT.